The 14 T cell receptor beta chains listed next were all sequenced from one sample in a study of radiation and T cells in renal cell carcinoma (dated by TCRdb to 2020 to 2021). In light of the paper, this sample's time point label describes: blood 2 weeks post-SBRT. The sample's treatment or condition, from its label and the paper: 15 Gy SBRT to primary tumor, nephrectomy 4 weeks later. Receptors were amplified or captured by the immunoSEQ multiplex PCR assay. TCRdb stores this immuneACCESS table with in-frame sequences only. Part of the clones is absent; in the studies checked, under half of the shortfall reflects unresolved V genes, and no reason is known for the rest. In all, the sample holds more than 150,000 clones, and 87% of those were seen once. The top ten hold 10% to 15% of the sample. The sequenced sample was blood, obtained from a patient whose treatment included radiotherapy and nephrectomy. The receptors originated from a woman aged 45-65 years with renal cell carcinoma.

The chain carries TRBV7-8 and TRBJ2-5; D gene uncertain. V was shortened by 1 base and J by 5 bases, with 11 bases between the two germline ends. The CDR3 sequence is 14 residues long. Per the germline V gene, CDR1 is SGHVS and CDR2 is FQNEAQ. The CDR3 loop is CASSLGSPRETQYF. CDR3 coding DNA: TGTGCCAGCAGCTTAGGATCCCCTCGGGAGACCCAGTACTTC.

This chain joins TRBV5-1 and TRBJ1-1; TRBD1 aligns across 9 bases. CDR1 is SGHRS, CDR2 YFSETQ, per germline. Trimming cost V 4 bases and J 4 bases; bases outside gene matches: 11. The CDR3 consists of 16 residues. This CDR3 is CASSGTGRQFSTEAFF. The CDR3 DNA follows: TGCGCCAGCAGCGGGACAGGGCGTCAGTTTAGCACTGAAGCTTTCTTT.

The J gene is TRBJ2-7, the V gene TRBV11-2; unclear D gene. Trimming took off 0 bases at V and 1 base at J, with 7 bases between the two ends. The CDR3 covers 14 residues. Germline V gene sequence: CDR1 SGHAT, CDR2 FQNNGV. CDR3 sequence reads: CASSLERYSYEQYF. In DNA, the CDR3 is TGTGCCAGCAGCTTAGAACGGTATTCCTACGAGCAGTACTTC.

V is TRBV7-2 and J is TRBJ2-1, with no clear D. Trimming took 5 bases from V and 4 from J, leaving 12 bases between them. The CDR3 is made up of 14 amino acids. CDR1 is SGHTA and CDR2 is FQGNSA in the germline V gene. CDR3 nucleotides: TGTGCCAGCAGCCCCCGATCGGATTACAATGAGCAGTTCTTC. Residues: CASSPRSDYNEQFF. Variable domain in full (rest from reference TRBV7-2 and TRBJ2-1): GAGVSQSPSNKVTEKGKDVELRCDPISGHTALYWYRQSLGQGLEFLIYFQGNSAPDKSGLPSDRFSAERTGGSVSTLTIQRTQQEDSAVYLCASSPRSDYNEQFFGPGTRLTVL.

This chain joins TRBV7-2 and TRBJ1-1; D is undetermined. The germline V and J ends were trimmed by 1 base and 1 base, with 10 bases remaining between them. The CDR3 runs to 15 residues. Germline V gives CDR1 SGHTA, CDR2 FQGNSA. The CDR3 DNA sequence: TGTGCCAGCAGCTTAGGAGCAGGCCGGAACACTGAAGCTTTCTTT. It translates to CASSLGAGRNTEAFF.

There are a few counts of this clone. The chain is built from TRBV7-9 and TRBJ2-3; 8 nucleotides match TRBD2. The V gene's germline CDR1 is SEHNR and CDR2 FQNEAQ (reference sequence). The CDR3 runs 16 residues. The junction had 9 bases not matched to a gene; V was cut back by 5 bases and J by 2 bases. The CDR3 loop reads CASSPRSGGPTDTQYF. The CDR3 nucleotides read TGTGCCAGCAGCCCCCGGAGCGGGGGTCCCACAGATACGCAGTATTTT.

V usage is TRBV6-5 and J usage is TRBJ1-2, with D unresolved. V was shortened by 2 bases and J by 0 bases, with 10 bases between the two germline ends. The CDR3 consists of 15 residues. From germline, CDR1 is MNHEY and CDR2 SVGAGI. The CDR3, as DNA: TGTGCCAGCAGTTACACGCCATCTTCTAACTATGGCTACACCTTC. It encodes CASSYTPSSNYGYTF.

The genes are TRBV6-6 and TRBJ1-4; D is unresolved. Trimming stripped 6 bases from V and 0 bases from J, with 8 bases between. The CDR3 is 14 residues long. The germline CDR1 and CDR2 sequences are MNHNY and SVGAGI (reference sequence). The CDR3 region is CASSPWSTNEKLFF. CDR3 nucleotides: TGTGCCAGCAGCCCTTGGTCAACTAATGAAAAACTGTTTTTT.

J is TRBJ1-3 and V is TRBV15; a weak D match, TRBD1 (6 bases). Germline V gene sequence: CDR1 LNHNV, CDR2 YYDKDF (reference sequence). The CDR3 has 15 amino acids. V was trimmed by 9 bases and J by 1 base, leaving 16 bases between them. The CDR3 region has the DNA TGTGCCACTAGACAAGGGGGTTTATCTGGAAACACCATATATTTT. This sequence encodes CATRQGGLSGNTIYF. The variable domain in full, completed from reference TRBV15 and TRBJ1-3, reads DAMVIQNPRYQVTQFGKPVTLSCSQTLNHNVMYWYQQKSSQAPKLLFHYYDKDFNNEADTPDNFQSRRPNTSFCFLDIRSPGLGDTAMYLCATRQGGLSGNTIYFGEGSWLTVV.

The rearrangement links TRBV6-1 to TRBJ2-3; 7 bases match TRBD2. There are 13 residues in the CDR3. Per the germline V gene, CDR1 is MNHNS and CDR2 is SASEGT. Trimming took 8 bases from V and 7 from J; bases not matched to a gene: 9. CDR3: CASWTSSGNTQYF. In DNA, the CDR3 is TGTGCCAGCTGGACATCGAGCGGGAATACGCAGTATTTT.

The chain is built from TRBV5-1 and TRBJ1-1; 10 bases match TRBD1. The germline CDR1 and CDR2 sequences are SGHRS and YFSETQ. The CDR3 has 15 residues. V lost 0 bases to trimming and J lost 6 bases; unmatched junction nucleotides: 5. The CDR3: CASSLGGTGVSEAFF. Written as DNA, the CDR3 is TGCGCCAGCAGCTTGGGAGGGACAGGGGTATCTGAAGCTTTCTTT.

Only one count was recorded for this clone. The CDR3 nucleotides read TGCGCCAGCAGCCAGAGACTAGCGGGGGACGGCGAGCAGTACTTC. Its translation: CASSQRLAGDGEQYF. The chain employs TRBV5-1 and TRBJ2-7; 12 nucleotides line up with TRBD2. The CDR3 sequence is 15 residues long. Germline assignment: CDR1 SGHRS and CDR2 YFSETQ. Losses at the gene ends were 4 bases for V and 6 bases for J; bases not matched to a gene: 8.

The J gene is TRBJ1-2, the V gene TRBV5-1; possible D gene TRBD1, 5 bases. Germline V gene data show CDR1 as SGHRS and CDR2 as YFSETQ. V lost 0 bases, J lost 8 bases, and 11 bases lay in between. The CDR3 loop spans 13 amino acids. The CDR3 DNA reads as TGCGCCAGCAGCTTGGGAGGCGGGGCCGGCTACACCTTC. This sequence encodes CASSLGGGAGYTF.

In this sample, this clone turned up once. The chain has TRBV9 and TRBJ2-6; D is unresolved. There are 18 residues in the CDR3. Germline V gene lookup returns CDR1 SGDLS and CDR2 YYNGEE. V lost 4 bases to trimming and J lost 4 bases, with 21 bases between them. CDR3 nucleotide sequence: TGTGCCAGCAGCCCCAGGTATGTCGCGGTTTCCGGGGCCAACGTCCTGACTTTC. The encoded protein is CASSPRYVAVSGANVLTF.